This paragraph reports one T cell receptor (beta chain). The data belong to a study of CD8 T cells in Susac syndrome. Looking at the study overall: There were five or six sequenced Susac syndrome patients with active disease and roughly 8 in remission. Patients with Susac syndrome were, at the time of blood collection, therapy-naive, maintained on corticosteroids, or maintained on intravenous immunoglobulin alone.

With random hexamers, reverse transcription was performed on about 0.5 to 1 ug of RNA. MiXCR, applied by TCRdb to the immunoSEQ multiplex PCR reads, yields one record per CDR3 protein. The sample carries some 96,000 distinct CDR3 sequences, roughly 96% recorded once. CDR1 and CDR2 from the germline V gene are LNHNV and YYDKDF (reference sequence). The V and J ends lost 2 bases and 0 bases respectively, with 5 bases between them. The CDR3 extends over 14 amino acids. Negative isolation was used for CD8+ and CD4+ T cells, and FACS enrichment was applied to TEMRA cells. The sequence came from a human donor with Susac syndrome. The source material was CD8+ T cells from PBMCs. V is TRBV15 and J is TRBJ1-5; no firm D call. For the CDR3, the DNA is TGTGCCACCAGCAGAAGACATAGCAATCAGCCCCAGCATTTT. Its translation: CATSRRHSNQPQHF. The full variable domain, its missing parts supplied by reference TRBV15 and TRBJ1-5, is DAMVIQNPRYQVTQFGKPVTLSCSQTLNHNVMYWYQQKSSQAPKLLFHYYDKDFNNEADTPDNFQSRRPNTSFCFLDIRSPGLGDTAMYLCATSRRHSNQPQHFGDGTRLSIL.